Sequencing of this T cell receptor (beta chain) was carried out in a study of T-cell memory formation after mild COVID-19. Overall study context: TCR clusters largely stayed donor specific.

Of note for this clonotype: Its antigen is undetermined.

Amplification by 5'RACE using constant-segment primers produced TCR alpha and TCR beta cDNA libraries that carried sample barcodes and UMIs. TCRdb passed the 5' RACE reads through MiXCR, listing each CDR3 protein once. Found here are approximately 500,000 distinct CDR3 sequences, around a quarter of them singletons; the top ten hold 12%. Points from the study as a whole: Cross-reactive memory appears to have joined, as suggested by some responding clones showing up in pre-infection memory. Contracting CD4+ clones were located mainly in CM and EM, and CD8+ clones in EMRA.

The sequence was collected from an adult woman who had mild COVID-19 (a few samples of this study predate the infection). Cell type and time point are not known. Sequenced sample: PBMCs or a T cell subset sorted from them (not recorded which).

The CDR3: CASSSNTAGSYNEQFF. In DNA, the CDR3 is TGTGCCAGCAGCTCTAATACAGCGGGCTCCTACAATGAGCAGTTCTTC. The V call is TRBV5-6, the J call TRBJ2-1; TRBD2 is a possible D gene (6 bases). Germline V gene data show CDR1 as SGHDT and CDR2 as YYEEEE. V was cut by 3 bases and J by 0 bases, with 13 bases left in between. This CDR3 comprises 16 residues.